The 9 T cell receptor beta chains reported below all come from one sample, sequenced in a study of blood T cell repertoires in COVID-19 (dated by TCRdb to the early 2020s). The library relied on the immunoSEQ multiplex PCR assay. Sourced from immuneACCESS, this table was stored by TCRdb with only in-frame sequences that have V and J called. A share of the clones is absent; for the studies checked, an unresolved V gene accounts for under half, and the remainder has no known explanation. The sample contains a few hundred thousand clones, roughly nine tenths of them found a single time. The top ten clones comprise less than 5% of the sample. Sequencing was performed on peripheral blood. These receptors originate from a woman in her 40s who had recovered from COVID-19.

The chain combines TRBV4-1 with TRBJ1-2; D gene unclear. V lost 0 bases and J 2 bases, leaving 13 bases between the germline ends. CDR1 and CDR2 (germline): MGHRA, YSYEKL. This CDR3 spans 16 amino acids. The CDR3 reads CASSQELRPRNYGYTF. The DNA for the CDR3 is TGCGCCAGCAGCCAAGAACTCCGCCCCCGGAACTATGGCTACACCTTC.

The chain uses TRBV20-1 and TRBJ2-1; D is uncertain. This CDR3 contains 11 residues. V was shortened by 1 base and J by 8 bases, with 6 bases between the two germline ends. Per the germline V gene, CDR1 is DFQATT and CDR2 is SNEGSKA (reference sequence). The CDR3 nucleotides are TGCAGTGCTAGAGTGGTAGATGAGCAGTTCTTC. It specifies CSARVVDEQFF.

The DNA of the CDR3 is TGTGCCAGCTCACCTTCGGAAGGGAGGAGTCAGCCCCAGCATTTT. Its translation is CASSPSEGRSQPQHF. The chain uses TRBV18 and TRBJ1-5; no clear D gene. Germline values: CDR1 KGHSH, CDR2 LQKENI. V lost 3 bases and J 6 bases, leaving 15 bases between the germline ends. The CDR3 contains 15 residues.

The CDR3 DNA reads TGTGCCAGCAGCCTGGGACTAGCGGTCGACGAGCAGTACTTC. This gives the protein CASSLGLAVDEQYF. The chain employs TRBV11-2 and TRBJ2-7; 11 bases map to TRBD2. Losses at the gene ends were 5 bases for V and 5 bases for J; bases not matched to a gene: 5. Germline loops: CDR1 SGHAT, CDR2 FQNNGV. This CDR3 comprises 14 residues.

As for this clone: The identical CDR3 is also encoded by other nucleotide sequences in the sample. The rearrangement links TRBV9 to TRBJ2-1, with a tentative D call TRBD2 (5 bases). The CDR3 is 12 residues long. The V end lost 4 bases, the J end lost 6 bases, and 8 bases lay between the germline ends. Germline lookup yields CDR1 SGDLS and CDR2 YYNGEE. The DNA for the CDR3 is TGTGCCAGCAGCCCAGGAGGCAATGAGCAGTTCTTC. Its translation: CASSPGGNEQFF.

The chain has TRBV3-1 (or the pseudogene TRBV3-2) and TRBJ2-1; D uncertain. Germline CDR1 reads LGHDT; CDR2 reads YNNKEL (reference sequence). This CDR3 spans 14 amino acids. V dropped 0 bases and J dropped 12 bases, with 15 bases sitting between them. CDR3 amino acids: CASSQDWSTPRQFF. In DNA form, the CDR3 reads TGTGCCAGCAGCCAAGATTGGTCTACCCCCCGGCAGTTCTTC.

V gene TRBV3-1 (or the pseudogene TRBV3-2) combines with J gene TRBJ1-4, with a tentative D call TRBD1 (5 bases). In germline, CDR1 is LGHDT, CDR2 YNNKEL (reference sequence). Trimming took 3 bases from V and 5 from J, leaving 10 bases between them. The CDR3 has 14 residues. The CDR3 reads CASSQLTANEKLFF. The DNA for the CDR3 is TGTGCCAGCAGCCAGCTGACAGCAAATGAAAAACTGTTTTTT.

This chain connects TRBV2 to TRBJ2-1; 11 bases agree with TRBD2. Germline trimming cut 9 bases from V and 7 bases from J; bases unmatched to any gene: 11. This CDR3 region has 15 residues. The germline V gene encodes CDR1 SNHLY and CDR2 FYNNEI. The CDR3 sequence is CASPPRLAGTNEQFF. In DNA form, the CDR3 reads TGTGCCAGTCCACCACGACTAGCGGGGACTAATGAGCAGTTCTTC.

The chain recombines TRBV4-2 with TRBJ2-7; 9 bases are a match to TRBD2. The ends lost 0 bases at V and 4 bases at J; junction bases unmatched: 7. CDR1 is LGHNA and CDR2 is YNFKEQ in the germline V gene. The CDR3 has 16 amino acids. The CDR3, as DNA: TGTGCCAGCAGCCAAGATACTGGCGGGGGGGGTTACGAGCAGTACTTC. This codes for CASSQDTGGGGYEQYF.